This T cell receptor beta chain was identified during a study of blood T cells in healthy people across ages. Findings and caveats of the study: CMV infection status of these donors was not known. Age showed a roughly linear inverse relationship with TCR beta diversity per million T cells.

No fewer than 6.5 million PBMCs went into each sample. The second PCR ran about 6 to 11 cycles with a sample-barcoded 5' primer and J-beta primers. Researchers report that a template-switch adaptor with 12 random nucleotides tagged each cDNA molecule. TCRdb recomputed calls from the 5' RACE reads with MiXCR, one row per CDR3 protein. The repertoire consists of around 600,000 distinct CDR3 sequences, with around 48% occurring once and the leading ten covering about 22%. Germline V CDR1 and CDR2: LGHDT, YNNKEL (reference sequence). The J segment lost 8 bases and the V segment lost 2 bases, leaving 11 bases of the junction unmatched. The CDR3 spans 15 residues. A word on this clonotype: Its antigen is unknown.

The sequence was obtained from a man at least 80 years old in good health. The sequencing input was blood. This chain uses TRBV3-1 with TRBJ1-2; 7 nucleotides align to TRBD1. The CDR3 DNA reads TGTGCCAGCAGCCAACTGTCGACAGGGCCCAGCGGCTACACCTTC. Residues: CASSQLSTGPSGYTF.